The source of this T cell receptor beta chain is a study of patients and donors after allogeneic stem cell transplantation. TCRdb fed the RT-PCR reads into MiXCR, producing one record per CDR3 protein. This sample carries about a million distinct CDR3 sequences, more than 15% of them seen once, and the ten largest clones take roughly 6%. Deletions cut 8 bases from V and 6 bases from J, with 13 bases between. In germline, CDR1 is SNHLY, CDR2 FYNNEI. The CDR3 extends over 12 amino acids. The sequencing sample was made of blood, either unsorted or a sorted T cell fraction (not recorded which). This TCR came from a human donor who was either an allogeneic HSCT recipient or a stem cell or donor lymphocyte infusion donor (not recorded which). It is not recorded whose cells these are; they may come from a transplant donor. V gene TRBV2 combines with J gene TRBJ1-1, with D uncertain. The CDR3 loop is CASYGSAPEAFF. The CDR3 DNA reads TGTGCCAGCTACGGAAGTGCCCCTGAAGCTTTCTTT. Full variable domain (rest looked up from reference TRBV2 and TRBJ1-1): EPEVTQTPSHQVTQMGQEVILRCVPISNHLYFYWYRQILGQKVEFLVSFYNNEISEKSEIFDDQFSVERPDGSNFTLKIRSTKLEDSAMYFCASYGSAPEAFFGQGTRLTVV.